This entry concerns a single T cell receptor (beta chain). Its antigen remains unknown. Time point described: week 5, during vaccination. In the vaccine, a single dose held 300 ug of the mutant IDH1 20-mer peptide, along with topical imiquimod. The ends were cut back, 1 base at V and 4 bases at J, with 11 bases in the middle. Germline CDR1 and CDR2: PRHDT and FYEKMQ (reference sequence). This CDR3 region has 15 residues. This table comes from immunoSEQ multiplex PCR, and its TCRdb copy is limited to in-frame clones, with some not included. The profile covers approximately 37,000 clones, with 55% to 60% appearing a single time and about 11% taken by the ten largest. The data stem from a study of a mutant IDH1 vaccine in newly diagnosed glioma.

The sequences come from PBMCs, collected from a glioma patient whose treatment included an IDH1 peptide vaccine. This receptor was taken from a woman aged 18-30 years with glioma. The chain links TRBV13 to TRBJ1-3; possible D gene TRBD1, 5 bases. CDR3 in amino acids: CASSLAVGLGNTIYF. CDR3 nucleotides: TGTGCCAGCAGCTTAGCCGTGGGACTAGGAAACACCATATATTTT.